This T cell receptor (beta chain) was documented in a study of technical replicates of blood from four donors. Between the trimmed V and J ends, which lost 3 bases and 7 bases, there was a span of 10 bases. This CDR3 is built from 13 residues. The germline CDR1 and CDR2 sequences are MGHRA and YSYEKL. This clone appeared a single time. Some clones are missing from TCRdb's copy, which holds only in-frame ones; the method was immunoSEQ multiplex PCR. This table holds about 76,000 clones, approximately 97% found once. J is TRBJ2-1 and V is TRBV4-1; tentative D call: TRBD2 (6 bases). The TCR comes from a human donor in good health. The sequenced sample was T cells isolated from PBMCs. The CDR3 region is CASSHEAGNEQFF. CDR3 DNA sequence: TGCGCCAGCAGCCATGAAGCGGGTAATGAGCAGTTCTTC.